A selection of T cell receptor beta chains follows, all from one sample in a study of OX40 agonist ivuxolimab in advanced cancers. Using immunoSEQ multiplex PCR, the repertoire was profiled, and TCRdb retains in-frame clones only, with some absent. Found here are over 70,000 clones, 70% to 90% of them singletons; the top ten hold 10% to 11%. The sample consisted of CD4+ or CD8+ T cells sorted from blood, taken in a trial of the OX40 agonist ivuxolimab. All receptors come from an adult with an advanced solid tumor such as melanoma, head and neck, liver or kidney cancer. The CDR3 runs from the conserved cysteine through the conserved F or W. D genes are given only for firm matches. Size tells how often a clone was seen (once, few, many) or the class of an expanded clone, and some rows leave it out.

clone size	D gene	J gene	V gene	CDR3 DNA	CDR3 protein
.	.	TRBJ2-2	TRBV6-4	TGTGCCAGCAGGAAGGGGTCGAACACCGGGGAGCTGTTTTTT	CASRKGSNTGELFF
.	TRBD1	TRBJ1-1	TRBV27	TGTGCCAGCAGCTGGACAGGGGAAATCAGAACTGAAGCTTTCTTT	CASSWTGEIRTEAFF
.	TRBD1	TRBJ1-1	TRBV7-3	TGTGCCAGCAGCACAGGGGACAGGAACACTGAAGCTTTCTTT	CASSTGDRNTEAFF
once	.	TRBJ2-7	TRBV6-6	TGTGCCAGCAGTTCCCTTCCGGAGGGGGCCTACGAGCAGTACTTC	CASSSLPEGAYEQYF
once	TRBD1	TRBJ1-1	TRBV7-9	TGTGCCAGCAGCTCAGGGACAGGGATGAACACTGAAGCTTTCTTT	CASSSGTGMNTEAFF
few	.	TRBJ2-3	TRBV29-1	TGCAGCGTTGAAGATCAGTGGTTGGCACAGAGCACAGATACGCAGTATTTT	CSVEDQWLAQSTDTQYF
.	.	TRBJ1-1	TRBV10-3	TGTGCCATCAGGCTAGGTCTGGACACTGAAGCTTTCTTT	CAIRLGLDTEAFF
.	TRBD2	TRBJ2-7	TRBV19	TGTGCCAGTAAACTAGCGGGGAACTCCTACGAGCAGTACTTC	CASKLAGNSYEQYF
.	.	TRBJ2-1	TRBV7-9	TGTGCCAGCAGCTACCGACTAGGGACCGACAATGAGCAGTTCTTC	CASSYRLGTDNEQFF
.	TRBD1	TRBJ2-7	TRBV27	TGTGCCAGCAGTCCGGGGACAGCCTCCTACGAGCAGTACTTC	CASSPGTASYEQYF
few	.	TRBJ1-1	TRBV25-1	TGTGCCAGCAGTTGGGACGGAGCAAACACTGAAGCTTTCTTT	CASSWDGANTEAFF
.	.	TRBJ2-5	TRBV5-1	TGCGCCAGCAAGGTCCAAGAGACCCAGTACTTC	CASKVQETQYF
.	TRBD1	TRBJ1-1	TRBV11-3	TGTGCCAGCAGCACAGGGGTAAGGACTGAAGCTTTCTTT	CASSTGVRTEAFF
once	.	TRBJ2-1	TRBV7-6	TGTGCCAGCGAGGCAGGTAGCTACAATGAGCAGTTCTTC	CASEAGSYNEQFF
few	TRBD1	TRBJ1-1	TRBV25-1	TGTGCCAGCATGGGCTCACTACAGGGGCTCATGAACACTGAAGCTTTCTTT	CASMGSLQGLMNTEAFF
.	.	TRBJ1-1	TRBV27	TGTGCCAGCAGTTTATCGTGGGGCCAGGCGATCCAAGCTTTCTTT	CASSLSWGQAIQAFF
.	.	TRBJ2-1	TRBV29-1	TGCAGCGTTGCCCCTCCACTAGTGTATGAGCAGTTCTTC	CSVAPPLVYEQFF
.	.	TRBJ1-1	TRBV2	TGTGCCAGCACCTTTGGGGGGGGAGGGAGCACTGAAGCTTTCTTT	CASTFGGGGSTEAFF
.	.	TRBJ2-6	TRBV13	TGTGCCAGCAGCTTAGGCCAATTCTATACTTCTGGGGCCAACGTCCTGACTTTC	CASSLGQFYTSGANVLTF
.	.	TRBJ1-5	TRBV28	TGTGCCAGCGAATCCATGGGCAATCAGTCCCAGCATTTT	CASESMGNQSQHF
once	TRBD2	TRBJ2-5	TRBV5-1	TGCGCCAGCAGGGGACTAGCGCCGGAGACCCAGTACTTC	CASRGLAPETQYF
.	.	TRBJ1-1	TRBV12-5	TGTGCTAGTGGCCTCGAGCACCCGATGAATGAAGCTTTCTTT	CASGLEHPMNEAFF
.	TRBD2	TRBJ2-1	TRBV27	TGTGCCAGCAGTTTACTAGCGGGAGAGGTTGCCTACAATGAGCAGTTCTTC	CASSLLAGEVAYNEQFF
.	.	TRBJ2-7	TRBV2	TGTGCCAGCAGTGAGGGGTCGCAGCTTAGCTCCTACGAGCAGTACTTC	CASSEGSQLSSYEQYF
once	TRBD2	TRBJ2-1	TRBV4-2	TGTGCCAGCAGCGGGACTAGCGGGTTTGGGGAGCAGTTCTTC	CASSGTSGFGEQFF
.	.	TRBJ2-7	TRBV10-2	TGCGCCAGCAGTGGGGGGCCCCACGAGCAGTACTTC	CASSGGPHEQYF
.	.	TRBJ1-4	TRBV7-9	TGTGCCAGCAGCGACCCCGGCGGAGGGGAAAAACTGTTTTTT	CASSDPGGGEKLFF
.	.	TRBJ1-6	TRBV7-8	TGTGCCAGCAGCTTAGGTTTGGGACACCTCCTGGATTCACCCCTCCACTTT	CASSLGLGHLLDSPLHF
.	.	TRBJ2-2	TRBV7-9	TGTGCCAGCAGCGAATCCCCCTTGGGGGCGCACACCGGGGAGCTGTTTTTT	CASSESPLGAHTGELFF
.	.	TRBJ1-2	TRBV28	TGTGCCAGCAGTTTTAGTCCCGCGGCTCTGGACTATGGCTACACCTTC	CASSFSPAALDYGYTF
once	.	TRBJ2-1	TRBV19	TGTGCCAGTAAGGCGGGCCCCTCTCTCTACAATGAGCAGTTCTTC	CASKAGPSLYNEQFF
.	.	TRBJ2-7	TRBV15	TGTGCCACCAGCGAAAGGGACCGCCGGCCCTACGAGCAGTACTTC	CATSERDRRPYEQYF
once	TRBD2	TRBJ2-1	TRBV5-4	TGTGCCAGCAGCTTGGCTAGCGGGAGAGGGTTCTCCAATGAGCAGTTCTTC	CASSLASGRGFSNEQFF
.	.	TRBJ2-7	TRBV25-1	TGTGCCAGCAGTGAACTGACCTTCTACGAGCAGTACTTC	CASSELTFYEQYF
.	.	TRBJ2-1	TRBV7-3	TGTGCCAGCAGCTTAGGTCCAGGGGATGAGCAGTTCTTC	CASSLGPGDEQFF
.	.	TRBJ1-2	TRBV5-6	TGTGCCAGCAGCCTGGGACGGTATGGCTACACCTTC	CASSLGRYGYTF
.	.	TRBJ2-4	TRBV7-6	TGTGCCAGCAGCCAAATTCCGGAGAACATTCAGTACTTC	CASSQIPENIQYF
.	.	TRBJ1-2	TRBV2	TGTGCCAGCATATCAGGGGTGGGCTACACCTTC	CASISGVGYTF
.	TRBD1	TRBJ1-2	TRBV19	TGTACCAGTAGCATTTTTTCAGGGACAGACTATGGCTACACCTTC	CTSSIFSGTDYGYTF
few	.	TRBJ1-1	TRBV15	TGTGCCACCAGCAGAGATCGGGGGGCGAACACTGAAGCTTTCTTT	CATSRDRGANTEAFF
.	TRBD2	TRBJ2-7	TRBV27	TGTGCCACCAAGCCGGGACTAGGTCCCACCTACGAGCAGTACTTC	CATKPGLGPTYEQYF
.	.	TRBJ2-6	TRBV7-9	TGTGCCAGCAGCGCCAGGGTTTCTGGGGCCAACGTCCTGACTTTC	CASSARVSGANVLTF
.	TRBD1	TRBJ2-1	TRBV11-2	TGTGCCAGCAGCTTTCGAGACAGGGTTAACAATGAGCAGTTCTTC	CASSFRDRVNNEQFF
.	TRBD1	TRBJ1-2	TRBV9	TGTGCCAGCAGCGAGGCGAGGACAGGTCCTGCTAACTATGGCTACACCTTC	CASSEARTGPANYGYTF
.	TRBD1	TRBJ2-1	TRBV28	TGTGCCAGCAGTTATTGGACAGGGACTTTTGTTGAGCAGTTCTTC	CASSYWTGTFVEQFF
.	TRBD2	TRBJ2-1	TRBV25-1	TGTGCCAGCAGTGAATCTACTAGCGGGGTCAATGAGCAGTTCTTC	CASSESTSGVNEQFF
.	.	TRBJ2-7	TRBV5-1	TGCGCCAGCAGCTTGTTTCCGGGAGAGGGCTACGAGCAGTACTTC	CASSLFPGEGYEQYF
.	.	TRBJ2-5	TRBV27	TGTGCCAGCAGTCCCCGCGTAGCCAGTCAAGAGACCCAGTACTTC	CASSPRVASQETQYF
few	.	TRBJ1-1	TRBV4-1	TGCGCCAGCAGCCAAGTCCGACAAGAGGCTTTCTTT	CASSQVRQEAFF